This is a list of T cell receptor beta chains from one sample in a study of shared clonotypes between healthy human individuals. TCRdb's table, derived via immunoSEQ multiplex PCR, lists solely in-frame clones and lacks some. In the table there are roughly 1.4 million clones, approximately 98.5% of which are singletons. Sequenced: naive CD4+ T cells sorted from blood. The receptor set was obtained from a man younger than 40 in good health. The CDR3 runs from the conserved cysteine through the conserved F or W. Each record gives: J gene, V gene, clone size, D gene, CDR3 protein, CDR3 DNA. A D gene is named only where the DNA matches it firmly. Size tells how often a clone was seen (once, few, many) or the class of an expanded clone, and some rows leave it out.

>TRBJ1-1|TRBV7-9|once|NA
CASSLQQGETEAFF
TGTGCCAGCAGCTTACAACAGGGAGAGACTGAAGCTTTCTTT
>TRBJ2-5|TRBV29-1|NA|NA
CSVAESRGETQYF
TGCAGCGTCGCCGAATCCAGGGGAGAGACCCAGTACTTC
>TRBJ1-2|TRBV19|NA|NA
CASSSPGTALGYTF
TGTGCCAGTAGTTCCCCCGGGACGGCGCTCGGCTACACCTTC
>TRBJ2-7|TRBV10-3|NA|TRBD1
CAARDRGQGVPYEQYF
TGTGCCGCCCGTGACCGGGGCCAGGGGGTTCCCTACGAGCAGTACTTC
>TRBJ1-1|TRBV5-1|NA|TRBD1
CASSRTGAQNAFF
TGCGCCAGCAGTCGGACAGGAGCCCAGAACGCTTTCTTT
>TRBJ2-7|TRBV10-3|NA|TRBD1
CAIRDDRASSNEQYF
TGTGCCATCAGGGACGACAGGGCCTCGTCGAACGAGCAGTACTTC
>TRBJ2-7|TRBV5-6|NA|NA
CASSWDTEYEQYF
TGTGCCAGCAGCTGGGACACAGAATACGAGCAGTACTTC
>TRBJ2-7|TRBV30|NA|TRBD2
CAWKPGLPYEQYF
TGTGCCTGGAAACCGGGACTACCCTACGAGCAGTACTTC
>TRBJ2-2|TRBV18|NA|NA
CASSPPLSSNTGELFF
TGTGCCAGCTCACCACCACTCAGCTCGAACACCGGGGAGCTGTTTTTT
>TRBJ1-1|TRBV19|NA|NA
CASQGNTEAFF
TGTGCCAGTCAGGGTAACACTGAAGCTTTCTTT
>TRBJ2-3|TRBV6-5|NA|TRBD1
CASSLQGLSTDTQYF
TGTGCCAGCAGTTTACAGGGGTTGAGCACAGATACGCAGTATTTT
>TRBJ2-7|TRBV19|NA|NA
CASSISFGGSYEQYF
TGTGCCAGTAGTATTAGCTTTGGGGGATCCTACGAGCAGTACTTC
>TRBJ2-7|TRBV5-1|NA|TRBD1
CASSLRQGAYEQYF
TGCGCCAGCAGCTTAAGACAGGGGGCCTACGAGCAGTACTTC
>TRBJ2-5|TRBV9|NA|TRBD2
CASSKGLAGVGETQYF
TGTGCCAGCAGCAAGGGACTAGCGGGAGTAGGGGAGACCCAGTACTTC